Below, 28 T cell receptor beta chains from the same sample are listed, as sequenced in a study of T cell repertoires in cytomegalovirus infection. TCRdb redid the calling of the reads with MiXCR, one entry per CDR3 protein. The sample lists under 600,000 distinct CDR3 sequences, approximately 16% seen once, with 20% to 30% in the top ten. The sequenced sample consisted of CD8+ T cells from PBMCs. These receptors all come from a human donor in good health (CMV status not recorded). Some clones in this sample may be carry-over from other donors' samples.

The chain combines TRBV4-2 with TRBJ1-1, with D possibly being TRBD1 (5 bases). The CDR3 contains 16 residues. The germline gives CDR1 LGHNA, CDR2 YNFKEQ. Trimming pared 0 bases from V and 0 bases from J, leaving 11 bases between. The CDR3 sequence: CASSQDSRGLNTEAFF. In DNA, the CDR3 is TGTGCCAGCAGCCAAGATTCAAGGGGCTTGAACACTGAAGCTTTCTTT.

This clonotype was counted a few times. The genes are TRBV27 and TRBJ2-7; 8 positions agree with TRBD2. With 6 bases clipped from V and 3 bases from J, the junction kept 7 bases outside the gene matches. Germline V gene lookup returns CDR1 MNHEY and CDR2 SMNVEV (reference sequence). CDR3 length equals 14 residues. CDR3 loop: CASRPGLEVYEQYF. CDR3 nucleotides: TGTGCCAGCAGGCCGGGACTAGAGGTCTACGAGCAGTACTTC.

The chain couples TRBV11-2 to TRBJ1-4; 7 nucleotides line up with TRBD1. Germline V CDR1 and CDR2: SGHAT, FQNNGV. V dropped 5 bases and J dropped 1; count of bases not matched to a gene: 4. CDR3 size: 15 residues. CDR3 nucleotide sequence: TGTGCCAGCAGCCCGGGACAGAGAACTAATGAAAAACTGTTTTTT. This sequence encodes CASSPGQRTNEKLFF. Full variable domain (missing parts from reference TRBV11-2 and TRBJ1-4): EAGVAQSPRYKIIEKRQSVAFWCNPISGHATLYWYQQILGQGPKLLIQFQNNGVVDDSQLPKDRFSAERLKGVDSTLKIQPAKLEDSAVYLCASSPGQRTNEKLFFGSGTQLSVL.

CDR3 amino acids: CASSYSTQTGELFF. The DNA of the CDR3 is TGTGCCAGCAGTTACTCGACGCAGACCGGGGAGCTGTTTTTT. This chain uses TRBV6-6 with TRBJ2-2, with D hard to call. This CDR3 region has 14 residues. Germline values: CDR1 MNHNY, CDR2 SVGAGI (reference sequence). V lost 0 bases, J lost 5 bases, and 7 bases lay in between.

V and J are TRBV11-3 and TRBJ1-6, with D hard to call. Trimming left V 1 base short and J 3 bases short, with 7 bases between. The V gene's germline CDR1 is SGHNT and CDR2 YENEEA. The CDR3 runs 15 residues. The CDR3 loop reads CASSLGRYYNSPLHF. In DNA, the CDR3 is TGTGCCAGCAGCTTAGGGAGATACTATAATTCACCCCTCCACTTT.

This chain links TRBV24-1 with TRBJ2-2; D possibly corresponds to TRBD2 (6 bases). The CDR3 totals 15 residues. V was cut by 5 bases and J by 2 bases, with 11 bases left in between. Germline V gene lookup returns CDR1 KGHDR and CDR2 SFDVKD. CDR3 in amino acids: CATSGVAVNTGELFF. The CDR3 DNA follows: TGTGCCACCAGTGGGGTAGCGGTTAACACCGGGGAGCTGTTTTTT.

This clonotype occurred many times. The V and J genes are TRBV12-3 or TRBV12-4 and TRBJ1-2; a weak D match, TRBD1 (5 bases). V lost 2 bases, J lost 3 bases, and 10 bases lay in between. The length of the CDR3 is 14 residues. The CDR3: CASSLRTGDYGYTF. The CDR3 DNA reads as TGTGCCAGCAGTTTAAGAACGGGGGACTATGGCTACACCTTC.

At least ten counts were recorded for this clonotype. CDR3 nucleotides: TGTGCCAGCAGCGCAGGGGCCCTTCCTAACACCGGGGAGCTGTTTTTT. Amino acids: CASSAGALPNTGELFF. The chain has TRBV7-9 and TRBJ2-2; D might be TRBD1 (6 bases). Trimming stripped 5 bases from V and 2 bases from J, with 15 bases between. Germline V CDR1 and CDR2: SEHNR, FQNEAQ (reference sequence). The CDR3 is made up of 16 amino acids.

At least ten counts were recorded for this clonotype. The chain employs TRBV11-2 and TRBJ2-5; unclear D gene. Germline V lookup: CDR1 SGHAT, CDR2 FQNNGV. There are 14 residues in the CDR3. Deletions cut 0 bases from V and 7 bases from J, with 12 bases between. The CDR3: CASSLDILEGTQYF. CDR3 sequence (DNA): TGTGCCAGCAGCTTAGATATCCTCGAAGGGACCCAGTACTTC.

This sequence joins TRBV6-5 and TRBJ2-7; the D gene is possibly TRBD1 (5 bases). V was cut by 2 bases and J by 0 bases, with 8 bases left in between. In germline, CDR1 is MNHEY, CDR2 SVGAGI. This CDR3 has 14 residues. The CDR3 DNA follows: TGTGCCAGCAGTTACAGGGGTTACTCCTACGAGCAGTACTTC. Protein: CASSYRGYSYEQYF.

The chain joins TRBV5-1 to TRBJ1-5; D remains unclear. The CDR3 contains 13 residues. V shed 3 bases and J shed 4 bases, with 8 bases lying between them. Germline V gives CDR1 SGHRS, CDR2 YFSETQ. The CDR3 loop is CASSSDGNQPQHF. The CDR3 nucleotides read TGCGCCAGCAGCTCGGACGGGAATCAGCCCCAGCATTTT. The full variable domain, its missing parts supplied by reference TRBV5-1 and TRBJ1-5, is KAGVTQTPRYLIKTRGQQVTLSCSPISGHRSVSWYQQTPGQGLQFLFEYFSETQRNKGNFPGRFSGRQFSNSRSEMNVSTLELGDSALYLCASSSDGNQPQHFGDGTRLSIL.

This clonotype was picked up many times. The chain carries TRBV7-8 and TRBJ1-3, with a weak D call TRBD1 (6 bases). V was trimmed by 3 bases and J by 0 bases, leaving 12 bases between them. This CDR3 contains 16 residues. Germline V gene data show CDR1 as SGHVS and CDR2 as FQNEAQ. The CDR3 nucleotides read TGTGCCAGCAGCTTCGGAGGACAGCGCTCTGGAAACACCATATATTTT. This codes for CASSFGGQRSGNTIYF. The whole variable domain, remainder taken from reference TRBV7-8 and TRBJ1-3, is GAGVSQSPRYKVAKRGQDVALRCDPISGHVSLFWYQQALGQGPEFLTYFQNEAQLDKSGLPSDRFFAERPEGSVSTLKIQRTQQEDSAVYLCASSFGGQRSGNTIYFGEGSWLTVV.

This clonotype was recorded at least ten times. The gene calls are TRBV12-3 or TRBV12-4 and TRBJ1-1, with D possibly being TRBD1 (6 bases). The CDR3 spans 14 residues. Trimming cost V 10 bases and J 0 bases, with 15 bases left between them. The CDR3 loop reads CATQPGTLNTEAFF. CDR3 nucleotides: TGTGCCACCCAACCCGGGACATTGAACACTGAAGCTTTCTTT.

This clonotype was seen many times. This chain connects TRBV7-9 to TRBJ2-1; D is uncertain. The V and J ends lost 11 bases and 7 bases respectively, with 15 bases between them. From germline, CDR1 is SEHNR and CDR2 FQNEAQ (reference sequence). This CDR3 spans 12 amino acids. The CDR3 loop reads CAPSGDANEQFF. The CDR3 bases are TGTGCCCCCTCAGGAGATGCGAATGAGCAGTTCTTC.

The chain is built from TRBV29-1 and TRBJ2-5; 7 positions match TRBD1. Per the germline V gene, CDR1 is SQVTM and CDR2 is ANQGSEA. The V and J ends lost 4 bases and 5 bases, in that order; junction bases with no gene match: 7. The CDR3 has 13 residues. The CDR3 coding sequence is TGCAGCGTTGGGGGACAGTGGCAGGAGACCCAGTACTTC. Its protein product is CSVGGQWQETQYF.

In regard to this clonotype: Sequence at one end of the junction differs from germline and may be a read error. The rearrangement joins TRBV13 to TRBJ1-4; D not certain. The CDR3 has 14 residues. Per germline, CDR1 PRHDT and CDR2 FYEKMQ (reference sequence). In nucleotides, the CDR3 is TGCGCCAGCAGACGCGATCCCATGCCTGAAAAACTGTTTTTT. Amino acid sequence: CASRRDPMPEKLFF.

A few counts support this clonotype. The chain is built from TRBV6-5 and TRBJ2-7; possibly TRBD2 for D (7 bases). The CDR3 totals 15 residues. Trimming pared 0 bases from V and 2 bases from J, leaving 11 bases between. Germline V gene data show CDR1 as MNHEY and CDR2 as SVGAGI. In DNA, the CDR3 is TGTGCCAGCAGTTACTCAGGGGGGGTGCCCTACGAGCAGTACTTC. Residues: CASSYSGGVPYEQYF.

A few counts support this clonotype. The chain has TRBV28 and TRBJ2-3; 7 bases are a match to TRBD1. Germline V CDR1 and CDR2: MDHEN, SYDVKM. This CDR3 is built from 16 residues. The ends lost 5 bases at V and 0 bases at J; junction bases unmatched: 8. Here the CDR3 reads CASSPGQTISTDTQYF. Here the CDR3 DNA reads TGTGCCAGCAGTCCGGGACAGACCATTAGCACAGATACGCAGTATTTT.

In its sample, this clonotype was seen a few times. The chain uses TRBV28 and TRBJ2-1; TRBD2 matches 11 bases. CDR1 MDHEN and CDR2 SYDVKM come from the germline V gene. J lost 3 bases, V lost 3 bases, and 22 bases had no gene match. The CDR3 spans 22 residues. The CDR3 loop is CASSFPGLADHSTSEGYNEQFF. For the CDR3, the DNA is TGTGCCAGCAGTTTCCCGGGACTAGCGGACCATTCAACCTCGGAGGGCTACAATGAGCAGTTCTTC.

This clonotype was seen repeatedly, ten times or more. The gene calls are TRBV27 and TRBJ2-7; 11 bases are a match to TRBD2. Germline V gives CDR1 MNHEY, CDR2 SMNVEV (reference sequence). This CDR3 contains 15 residues. Losses at the gene ends were 5 bases for V and 2 bases for J; bases not matched to a gene: 5. CDR3 in DNA: TGTGCCAGCAGTGCCAGACTAGCGGGGACCTACGAGCAGTACTTC. It codes for CASSARLAGTYEQYF.

The CDR3 is CASSEGRADYGYTF. CDR3 coding DNA: TGTGCCAGCAGTGAGGGCAGGGCCGACTATGGCTACACCTTC. The chain combines TRBV2 with TRBJ1-2; D is perhaps TRBD1 (5 bases). The CDR3 sequence is 14 residues long. Germline CDR1 SNHLY, CDR2 FYNNEI. The ends were cut back, 3 bases at V and 3 bases at J, with 11 bases in the middle. The whole variable domain, filled in from reference TRBV2 and TRBJ1-2, reads EPEVTQTPSHQVTQMGQEVILRCVPISNHLYFYWYRQILGQKVEFLVSFYNNEISEKSEIFDDQFSVERPDGSNFTLKIRSTKLEDSAMYFCASSEGRADYGYTFGSGTRLTVV.

The chain joins TRBV10-3 to TRBJ1-2; 7 bases align to TRBD1. J gave up 3 bases and V 6 bases, and 1 base lay outside the gene matches. Germline CDR1 ENHRY, CDR2 SYGVKD. This CDR3 is 12 amino acids long. CDR3 loop: CAIRTGDYGYTF. The CDR3 coding sequence is TGTGCCATCAGAACAGGGGACTATGGCTACACCTTC.

This clonotype was observed a few times. The chain is built from TRBV25-1 and TRBJ1-6; D remains unclear. Trimming stripped 6 bases from V and 0 bases from J, with 18 bases between. CDR3 size: 18 residues. Germline V gene sequence: CDR1 MGHDK, CDR2 SYGVNS. The CDR3 coding sequence is TGTGCCAGCAGCCATACTTCCACCGATAGCTCCTATAATTCACCCCTCCACTTT. Amino acids: CASSHTSTDSSYNSPLHF. Full variable domain (outside the CDR3, taken from reference TRBV25-1 and TRBJ1-6): EADIYQTPRYLVIGTGKKITLECSQTMGHDKMYWYQQDPGMELHLIHYSYGVNSTEKGDLSSESTVSRIRTEHFPLTLESARPSHTSQYLCASSHTSTDSSYNSPLHFGNGTRLTVT.

This clonotype was detected many times. The genes are TRBV11-2 and TRBJ1-1; D unresolved. V was cut by 2 bases and J by 0 bases, with 22 bases left in between. CDR1 is SGHAT and CDR2 is FQNNGV in the germline V gene. CDR3 size: 19 residues. Here the CDR3 reads CASSLPQGPIFGVNTEAFF. CDR3 bases: TGTGCCAGCAGCTTACCCCAAGGGCCAATATTTGGAGTGAACACTGAAGCTTTCTTT.

The CDR3 DNA reads as TGTGCCAGCAGGGGTGACCGTGGGGGGAATCAGCCCCAGCATTTT. It is translated as CASRGDRGGNQPQHF. The chain recombines TRBV14 with TRBJ1-5; the D gene is possibly TRBD1 (5 bases). The CDR3 spans 15 residues. Germline V lookup: CDR1 SGHDN, CDR2 FVKESK. The V and J ends lost 6 bases and 4 bases respectively, with 16 bases between them.

This clonotype has ten or more counts. J is TRBJ2-7 and V is TRBV7-6; possible D gene TRBD1, 5 bases. Trimming pared 5 bases from V and 7 bases from J, leaving 15 bases between. This CDR3 region has 13 residues. Germline CDR1 reads SGHVS; CDR2 reads FNYEAQ. CDR3 region: CASSPDTAGEQYF. In DNA, the CDR3 is TGTGCCAGCAGCCCGGACACCGCCGGAGAGCAGTACTTC.

V usage is TRBV29-1 and J usage is TRBJ2-7, with a weak D call TRBD2 (5 bases). CDR3 length: 16 residues. Germline V gives CDR1 SQVTM, CDR2 ANQGSEA. V was shortened by 2 bases and J by 0 bases, with 17 bases between the two germline ends. CDR3 sequence: CSVELSVDGDSYEQYF. CDR3 DNA: TGCAGCGTTGAACTCAGTGTCGACGGGGACTCCTACGAGCAGTACTTC.

This clonotype appeared once. The chain couples TRBV24-1 to TRBJ1-5; D is undetermined. Deletions cut 5 bases from V and 4 bases from J, with 11 bases between. The CDR3 has 14 residues. The V gene's germline CDR1 is KGHDR and CDR2 SFDVKD. CDR3 loop: CATSGGPDNQPQHF. In DNA, the CDR3 is TGTGCCACCAGTGGAGGCCCAGATAATCAGCCCCAGCATTTT.